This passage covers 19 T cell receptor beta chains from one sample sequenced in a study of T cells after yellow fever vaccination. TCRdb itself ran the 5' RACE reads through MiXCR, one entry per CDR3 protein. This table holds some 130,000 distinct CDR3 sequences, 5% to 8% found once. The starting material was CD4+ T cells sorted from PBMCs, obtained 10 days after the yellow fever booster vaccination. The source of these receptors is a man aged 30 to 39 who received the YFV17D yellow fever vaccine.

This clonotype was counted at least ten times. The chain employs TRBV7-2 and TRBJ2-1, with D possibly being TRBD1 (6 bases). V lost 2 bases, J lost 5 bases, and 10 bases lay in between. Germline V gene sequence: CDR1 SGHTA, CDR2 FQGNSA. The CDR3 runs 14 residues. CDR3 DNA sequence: TGTGCCAGCAGCTTAATGCAGGGGAACAATGAGCAGTTCTTC. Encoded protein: CASSLMQGNNEQFF.

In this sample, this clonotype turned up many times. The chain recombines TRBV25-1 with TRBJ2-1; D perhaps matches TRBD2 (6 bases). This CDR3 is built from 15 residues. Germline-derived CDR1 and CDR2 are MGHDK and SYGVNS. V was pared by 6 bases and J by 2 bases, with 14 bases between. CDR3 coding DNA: TGTGCCAGCAGAATGAGCGGGTCACCCTACAATGAGCAGTTCTTC. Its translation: CASRMSGSPYNEQFF.

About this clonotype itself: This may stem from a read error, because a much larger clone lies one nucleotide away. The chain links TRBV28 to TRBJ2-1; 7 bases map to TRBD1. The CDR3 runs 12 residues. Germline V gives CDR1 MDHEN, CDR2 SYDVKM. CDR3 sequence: CAAGTECNEQFF. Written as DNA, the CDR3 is TGTGCGGCCGGGACAGAATGCAATGAGCAGTTCTTC.

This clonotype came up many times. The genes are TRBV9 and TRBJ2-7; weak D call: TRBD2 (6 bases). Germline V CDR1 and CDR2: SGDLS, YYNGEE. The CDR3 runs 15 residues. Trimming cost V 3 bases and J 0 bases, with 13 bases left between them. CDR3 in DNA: TGTGCCAGCAGCGCAGGGACTTCCCCCTCCTACGAGCAGTACTTC. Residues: CASSAGTSPSYEQYF.

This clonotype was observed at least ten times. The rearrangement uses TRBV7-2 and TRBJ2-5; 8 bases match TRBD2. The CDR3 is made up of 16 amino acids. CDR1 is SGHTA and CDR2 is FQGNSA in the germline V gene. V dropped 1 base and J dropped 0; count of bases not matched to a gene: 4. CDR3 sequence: CASSLELADYQETQYF. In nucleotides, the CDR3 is TGTGCCAGCAGCTTAGAACTAGCGGACTACCAAGAGACCCAGTACTTC.

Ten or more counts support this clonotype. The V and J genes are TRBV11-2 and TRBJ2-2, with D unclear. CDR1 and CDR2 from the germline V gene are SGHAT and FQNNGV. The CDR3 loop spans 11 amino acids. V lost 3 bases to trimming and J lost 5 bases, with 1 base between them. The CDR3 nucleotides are TGTGCCAGCAGCTTTACCGGGGAGCTGTTTTTT. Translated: CASSFTGELFF.

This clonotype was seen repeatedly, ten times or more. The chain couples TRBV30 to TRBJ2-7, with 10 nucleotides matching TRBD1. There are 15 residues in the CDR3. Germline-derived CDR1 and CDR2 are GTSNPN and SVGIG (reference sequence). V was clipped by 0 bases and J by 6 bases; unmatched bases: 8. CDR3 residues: CAWSVWGQGFAEQYF. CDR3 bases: TGTGCCTGGAGTGTATGGGGACAGGGGTTCGCCGAGCAGTACTTC.

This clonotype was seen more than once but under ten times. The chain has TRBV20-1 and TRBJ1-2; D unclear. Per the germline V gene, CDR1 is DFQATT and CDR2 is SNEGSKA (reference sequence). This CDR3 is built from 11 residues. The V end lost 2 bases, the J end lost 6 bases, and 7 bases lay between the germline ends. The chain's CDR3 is CSARYADGYTF. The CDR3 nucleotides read TGCAGTGCTAGATATGCAGATGGCTACACCTTC.

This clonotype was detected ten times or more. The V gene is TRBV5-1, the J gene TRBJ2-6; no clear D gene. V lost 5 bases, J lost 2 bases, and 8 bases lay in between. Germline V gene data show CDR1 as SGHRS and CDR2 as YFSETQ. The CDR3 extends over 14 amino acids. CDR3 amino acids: CASSPRPGANVLTF. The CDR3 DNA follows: TGCGCCAGCAGTCCACGCCCTGGGGCCAACGTCCTGACTTTC.

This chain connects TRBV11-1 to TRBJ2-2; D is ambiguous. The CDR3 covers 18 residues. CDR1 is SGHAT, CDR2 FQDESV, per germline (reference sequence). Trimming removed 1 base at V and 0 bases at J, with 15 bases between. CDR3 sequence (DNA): TGTGCCAGCAGCTTAGAAGGGCAAGTCACAACGAACACCGGGGAGCTGTTTTTT. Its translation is CASSLEGQVTTNTGELFF.

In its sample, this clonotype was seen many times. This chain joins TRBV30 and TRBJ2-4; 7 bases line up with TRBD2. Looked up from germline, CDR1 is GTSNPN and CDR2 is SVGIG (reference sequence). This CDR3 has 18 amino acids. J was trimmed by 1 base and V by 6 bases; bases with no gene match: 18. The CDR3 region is CACQSGTKEGWAKNIQYF. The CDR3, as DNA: TGTGCCTGCCAGAGTGGGACTAAGGAGGGGTGGGCCAAAAACATTCAGTACTTC.

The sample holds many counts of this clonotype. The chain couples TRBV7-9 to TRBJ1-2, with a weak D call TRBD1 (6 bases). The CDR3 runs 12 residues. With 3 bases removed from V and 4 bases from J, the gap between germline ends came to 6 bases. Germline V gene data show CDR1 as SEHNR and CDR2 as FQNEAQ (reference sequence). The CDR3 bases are TGTGCCAGCAGCTTGACAGGCTATGGCTACACCTTC. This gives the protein CASSLTGYGYTF.

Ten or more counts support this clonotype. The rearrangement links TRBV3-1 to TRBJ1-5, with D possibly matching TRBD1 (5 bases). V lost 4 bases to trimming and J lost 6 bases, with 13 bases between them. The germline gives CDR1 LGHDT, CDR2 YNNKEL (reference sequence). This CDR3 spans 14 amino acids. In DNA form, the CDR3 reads TGTGCCAGCAGCCCCCGGGGACCTACTCAGCCCCAGCATTTT. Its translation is CASSPRGPTQPQHF. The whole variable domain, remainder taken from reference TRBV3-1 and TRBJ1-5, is DTAVSQTPKYLVTQMGNDKSIKCEQNLGHDTMYWYKQDSKKFLKIMFSYNNKELIINETVPNRFSPKSPDKAHLNLHINSLELGDSAVYFCASSPRGPTQPQHFGDGTRLSIL.

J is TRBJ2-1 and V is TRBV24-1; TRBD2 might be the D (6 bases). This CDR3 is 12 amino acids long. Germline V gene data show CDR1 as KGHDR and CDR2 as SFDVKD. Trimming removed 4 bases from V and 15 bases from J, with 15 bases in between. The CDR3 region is CATSDAGTATFF. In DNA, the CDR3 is TGTGCCACCAGTGACGCCGGGACTGCGACGTTCTTC.

The CDR3 nucleotides are TGTGCCTGGAGGGGTTTGGCCGGGGAGCTGTTTTTT. Translating gives CAWRGLAGELFF. The rearrangement joins TRBV30 to TRBJ2-2; D gene unclear. CDR1 GTSNPN and CDR2 SVGIG come from the germline V gene (reference sequence). The CDR3 covers 12 residues. Trimming removed 3 bases from V and 6 bases from J, with 8 bases in between.

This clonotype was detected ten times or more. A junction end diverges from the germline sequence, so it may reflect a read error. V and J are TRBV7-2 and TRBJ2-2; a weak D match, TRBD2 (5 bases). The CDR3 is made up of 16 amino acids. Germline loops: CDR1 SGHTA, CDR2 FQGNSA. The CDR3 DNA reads TGTGCCAGCAGCTTAGAGAGGCCCGGGAACGCCGGGGAGCTGTTTTTT. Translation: CASSLERPGNAGELFF. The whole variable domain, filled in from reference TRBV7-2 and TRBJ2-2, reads GAGVSQSPSNKVTEKGKDVELRCDPISGHTALYWYRQSLGQGLEFLIYFQGNSAPDKSGLPSDRFSAERTGGSVSTLTIQRTQQEDSAVYLCASSLERPGNAGELFFGEGSRLTVL.

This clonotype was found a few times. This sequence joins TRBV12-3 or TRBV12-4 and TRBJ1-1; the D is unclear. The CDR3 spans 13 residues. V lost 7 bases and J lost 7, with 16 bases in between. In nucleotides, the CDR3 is TGTGCCAGCAATATCCGACACGGCCATGAAGCTTTCTTT. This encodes CASNIRHGHEAFF.

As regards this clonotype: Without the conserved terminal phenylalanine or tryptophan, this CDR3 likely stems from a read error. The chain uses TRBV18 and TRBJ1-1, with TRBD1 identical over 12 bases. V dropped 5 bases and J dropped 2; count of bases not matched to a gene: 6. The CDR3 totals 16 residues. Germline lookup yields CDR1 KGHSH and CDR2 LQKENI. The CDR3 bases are TGTGCCAGCTCAACCGGGACAGGGGGCTTCAACACTGAAGCTTTCCTT. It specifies CASSTGTGGFNTEAFL.

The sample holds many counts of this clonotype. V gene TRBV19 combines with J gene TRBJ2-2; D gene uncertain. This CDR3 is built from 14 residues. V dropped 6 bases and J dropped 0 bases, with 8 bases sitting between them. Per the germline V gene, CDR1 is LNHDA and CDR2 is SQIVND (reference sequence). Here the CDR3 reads CASRRAANTGELFF. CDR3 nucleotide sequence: TGTGCCAGTAGAAGGGCCGCGAACACCGGGGAGCTGTTTTTT.